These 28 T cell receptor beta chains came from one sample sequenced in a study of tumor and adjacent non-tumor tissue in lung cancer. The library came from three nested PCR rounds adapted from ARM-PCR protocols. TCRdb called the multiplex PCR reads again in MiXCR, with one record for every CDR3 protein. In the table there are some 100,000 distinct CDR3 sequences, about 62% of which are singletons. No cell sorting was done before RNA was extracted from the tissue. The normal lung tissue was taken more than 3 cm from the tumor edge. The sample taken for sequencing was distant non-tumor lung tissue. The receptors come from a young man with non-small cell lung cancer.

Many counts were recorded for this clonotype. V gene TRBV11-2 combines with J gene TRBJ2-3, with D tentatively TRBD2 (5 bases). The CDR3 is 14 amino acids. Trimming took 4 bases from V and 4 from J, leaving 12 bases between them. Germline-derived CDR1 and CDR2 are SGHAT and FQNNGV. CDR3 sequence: CASSSRWGADTQYF. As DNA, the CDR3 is TGTGCCAGCAGCTCTCGGTGGGGAGCAGATACGCAGTATTTT.

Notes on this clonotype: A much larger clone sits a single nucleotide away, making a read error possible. DNA of the CDR3: TGCGGCGTGGGCCGCGAGCCGGGACCCTACGAGCAGTACTTC. This codes for CGVGREPGPYEQYF. The chain employs TRBV29-1 and TRBJ2-7, with D tentatively TRBD1 or TRBD2 (5 bases each). The CDR3 covers 14 residues. Germline V gene data show CDR1 as SQVTM and CDR2 as ANQGSEA.

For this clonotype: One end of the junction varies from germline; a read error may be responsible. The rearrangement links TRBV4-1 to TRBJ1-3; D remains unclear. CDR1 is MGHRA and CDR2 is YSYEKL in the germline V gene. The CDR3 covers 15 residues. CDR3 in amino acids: CPSSQQPQIGNTIYF. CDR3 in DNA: TGCCCCAGCAGCCAACAACCGCAAATTGGAAACACCATATATTTT.

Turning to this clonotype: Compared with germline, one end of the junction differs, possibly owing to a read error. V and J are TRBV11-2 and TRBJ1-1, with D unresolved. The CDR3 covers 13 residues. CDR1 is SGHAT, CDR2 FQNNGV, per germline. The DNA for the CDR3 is TGTGCCAGCGGCTTAGCTCGGTACACTGAAGCTTTCTTT. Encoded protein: CASGLARYTEAFF.

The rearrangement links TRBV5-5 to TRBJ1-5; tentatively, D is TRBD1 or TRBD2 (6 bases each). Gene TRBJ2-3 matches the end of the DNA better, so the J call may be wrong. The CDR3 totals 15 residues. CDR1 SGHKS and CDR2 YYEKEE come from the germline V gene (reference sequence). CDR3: CASSLLDGGSQPQYF. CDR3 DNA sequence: TGTGCCAGCAGCTTGTTGGACGGGGGCAGTCAGCCCCAGTATTTT.

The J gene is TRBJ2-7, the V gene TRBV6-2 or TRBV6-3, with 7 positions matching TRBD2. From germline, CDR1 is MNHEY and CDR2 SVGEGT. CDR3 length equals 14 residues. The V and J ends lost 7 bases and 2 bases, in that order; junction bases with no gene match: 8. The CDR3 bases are TGTGCCAGCAATGACCTAGCGGAGGCCTACGAGCAGTACTTC. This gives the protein CASNDLAEAYEQYF.

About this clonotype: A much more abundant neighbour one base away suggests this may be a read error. CDR3 nucleotide sequence: TGTGCCAGCAGTTACAGCGTTTTTGGCTACGCCTTC. This codes for CASSYSVFGYAF. The rearrangement joins TRBV12-3 or TRBV12-4 to TRBJ1-2; D is ambiguous. The length of the CDR3 is 12 residues.

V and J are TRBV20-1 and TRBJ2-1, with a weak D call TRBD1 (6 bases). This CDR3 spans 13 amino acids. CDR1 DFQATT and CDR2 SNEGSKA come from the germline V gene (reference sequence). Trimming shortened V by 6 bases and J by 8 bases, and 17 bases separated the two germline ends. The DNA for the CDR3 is TGCAGTGCCAGACGACAGGTAGGGCATGAGCAGTTCTTC. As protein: CSARRQVGHEQFF.

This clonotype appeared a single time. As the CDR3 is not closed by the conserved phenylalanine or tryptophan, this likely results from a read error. The CDR3 here is CVSSASGTLEEQYI. The DNA of the CDR3 is TGTGTCAGCAGTGCCAGCGGGACCCTTGAGGAGCAGTACATC. The chain joins TRBV12-3 or TRBV12-4 to TRBJ2-7; 7 bases map to TRBD2. The CDR3 is 14 residues long.

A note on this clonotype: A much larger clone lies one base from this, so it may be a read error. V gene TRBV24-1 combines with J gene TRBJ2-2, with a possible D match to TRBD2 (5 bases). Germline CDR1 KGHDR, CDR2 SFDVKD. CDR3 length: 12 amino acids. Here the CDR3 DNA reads TGTGCCACCAGTGTGAGGACCGGGAAGCTGTTTTTT. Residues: CATSVRTGKLFF.

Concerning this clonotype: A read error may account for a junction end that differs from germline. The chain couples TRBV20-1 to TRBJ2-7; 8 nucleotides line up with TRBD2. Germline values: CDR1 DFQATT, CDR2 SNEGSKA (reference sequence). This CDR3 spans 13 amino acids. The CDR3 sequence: CSASSGDHCEQYF. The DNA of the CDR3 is TGCAGTGCTAGTAGCGGGGATCACTGCGAGCAGTATTTC.

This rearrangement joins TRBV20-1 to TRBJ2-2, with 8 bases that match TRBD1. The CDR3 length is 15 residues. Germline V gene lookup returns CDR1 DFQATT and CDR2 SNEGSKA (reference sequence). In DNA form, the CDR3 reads TGCAATGTGCGAATACAGGGGGATCTCTCCGGGGAGCTGTTTTTT. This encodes CNVRIQGDLSGELFF.

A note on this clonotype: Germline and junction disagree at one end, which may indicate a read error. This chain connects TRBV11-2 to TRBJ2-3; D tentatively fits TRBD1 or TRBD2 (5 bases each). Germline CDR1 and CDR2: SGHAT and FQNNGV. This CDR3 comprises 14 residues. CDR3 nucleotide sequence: TGTACCAGCAACTCACCGGGACGCACAGATACGCAGTATTTT. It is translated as CTSNSPGRTDTQYF.

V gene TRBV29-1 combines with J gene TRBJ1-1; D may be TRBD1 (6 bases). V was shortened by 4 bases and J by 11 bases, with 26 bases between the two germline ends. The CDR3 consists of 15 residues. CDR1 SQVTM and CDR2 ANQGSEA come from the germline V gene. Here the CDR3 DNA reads TGCAGCGTTGCGTTTGGGTTAGGGGGATTTGATGAGGCTTTCTTT. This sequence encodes CSVAFGLGGFDEAFF.

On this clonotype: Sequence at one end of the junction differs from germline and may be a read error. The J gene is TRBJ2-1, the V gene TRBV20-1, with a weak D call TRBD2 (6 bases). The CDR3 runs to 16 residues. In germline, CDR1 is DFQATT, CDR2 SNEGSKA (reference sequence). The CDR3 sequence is CSAKSLSAGTYNEELF. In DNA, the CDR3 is TGCAGTGCTAAGTCCCTTTCTGCGGGAACCTACAATGAGGAGCTCTTC.

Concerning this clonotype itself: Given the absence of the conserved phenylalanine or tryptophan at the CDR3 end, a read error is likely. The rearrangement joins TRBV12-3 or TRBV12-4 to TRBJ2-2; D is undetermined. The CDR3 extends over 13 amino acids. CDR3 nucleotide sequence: TGTGCCAGCAGTTCCGCGAACACCGTGGAGCTGTTTCTT. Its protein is CASSSANTVELFL.

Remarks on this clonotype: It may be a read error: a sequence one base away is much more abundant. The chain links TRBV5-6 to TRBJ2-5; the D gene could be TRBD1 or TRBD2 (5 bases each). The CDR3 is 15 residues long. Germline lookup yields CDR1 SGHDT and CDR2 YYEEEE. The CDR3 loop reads CASSEMGPLQETQHF. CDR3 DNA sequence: TGTGCCAGCAGCGAAATGGGACCCCTCCAAGAGACCCAGCACTTC.

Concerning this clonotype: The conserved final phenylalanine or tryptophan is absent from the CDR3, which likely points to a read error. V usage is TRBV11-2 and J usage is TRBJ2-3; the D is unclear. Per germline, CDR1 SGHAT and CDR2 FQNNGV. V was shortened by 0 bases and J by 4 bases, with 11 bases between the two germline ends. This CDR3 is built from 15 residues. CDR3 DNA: TGTGCCAGCAGCTTAGACCCGGAGTTCGCAGATACGCAGTATCTT. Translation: CASSLDPEFADTQYL.

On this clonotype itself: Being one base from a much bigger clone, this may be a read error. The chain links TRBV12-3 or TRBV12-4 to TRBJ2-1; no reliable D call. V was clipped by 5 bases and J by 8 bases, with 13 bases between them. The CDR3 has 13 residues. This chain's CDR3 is CASSGLVGDEQFF. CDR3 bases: TGTGCCAGCAGTGGGTTAGTTGGGGATGAGCAGTTCTTC.

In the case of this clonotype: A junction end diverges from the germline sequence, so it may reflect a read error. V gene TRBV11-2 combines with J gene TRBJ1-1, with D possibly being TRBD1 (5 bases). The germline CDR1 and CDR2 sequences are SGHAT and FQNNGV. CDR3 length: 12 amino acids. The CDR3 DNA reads TGTGCCAGCAGCGTCGACAGAAGTGAAGTTTTCTTT. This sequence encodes CASSVDRSEVFF.

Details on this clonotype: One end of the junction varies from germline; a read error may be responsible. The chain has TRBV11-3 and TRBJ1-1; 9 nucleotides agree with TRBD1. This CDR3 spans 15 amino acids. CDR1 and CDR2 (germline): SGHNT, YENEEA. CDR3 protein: CASSLRGQGFTEVFF. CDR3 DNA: TGTGCCAGCAGCTTAAGGGGACAGGGCTTCACTGAAGTTTTCTTT.

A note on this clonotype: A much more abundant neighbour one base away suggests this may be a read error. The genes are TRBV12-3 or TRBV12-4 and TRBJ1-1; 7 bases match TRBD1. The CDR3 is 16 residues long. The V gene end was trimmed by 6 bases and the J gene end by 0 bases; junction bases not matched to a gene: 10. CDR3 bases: TGTGCCAGCAGATCCCAGGGGACAGACATGAACACTGAAGCTTTCTTT. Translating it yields CASRSQGTDMNTEAFF.

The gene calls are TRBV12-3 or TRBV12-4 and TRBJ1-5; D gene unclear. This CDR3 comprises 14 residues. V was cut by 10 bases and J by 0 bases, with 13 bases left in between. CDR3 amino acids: CAICLIGSNQPQHF. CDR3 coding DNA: TGTGCCATCTGTTTAATTGGTAGCAATCAGCCCCAGCATTTT.

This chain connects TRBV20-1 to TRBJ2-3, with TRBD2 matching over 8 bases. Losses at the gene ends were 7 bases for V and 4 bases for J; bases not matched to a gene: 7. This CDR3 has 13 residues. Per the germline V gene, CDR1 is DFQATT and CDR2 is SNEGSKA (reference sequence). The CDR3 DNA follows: TGCAGTGTTAGCGGACTAGCCTCAGATACGCAGTATTTT. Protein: CSVSGLASDTQYF.

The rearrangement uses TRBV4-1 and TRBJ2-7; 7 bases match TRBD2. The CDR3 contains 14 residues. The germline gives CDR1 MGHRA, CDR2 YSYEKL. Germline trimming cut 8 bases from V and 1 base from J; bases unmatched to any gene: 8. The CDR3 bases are TGCGCCAGCCGCTTGACCGGGGGGTCCTACGAGCAGTACTTC. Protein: CASRLTGGSYEQYF.

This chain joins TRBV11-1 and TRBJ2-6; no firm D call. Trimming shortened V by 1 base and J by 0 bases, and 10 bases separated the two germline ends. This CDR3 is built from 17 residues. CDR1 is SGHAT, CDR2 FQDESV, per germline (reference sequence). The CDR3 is CASSLDPHTSGANVLTF. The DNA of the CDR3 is TGTGCCAGCAGCTTAGACCCACATACCTCTGGGGCCAACGTCCTGACTTTC.

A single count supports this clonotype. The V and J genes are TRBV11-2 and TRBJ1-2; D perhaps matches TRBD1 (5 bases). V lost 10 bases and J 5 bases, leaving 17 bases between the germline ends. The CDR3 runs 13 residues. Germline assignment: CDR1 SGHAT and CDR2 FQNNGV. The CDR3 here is CATHPRDEYGYTF. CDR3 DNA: TGTGCCACCCATCCGAGGGACGAGTATGGCTACACCTTC.

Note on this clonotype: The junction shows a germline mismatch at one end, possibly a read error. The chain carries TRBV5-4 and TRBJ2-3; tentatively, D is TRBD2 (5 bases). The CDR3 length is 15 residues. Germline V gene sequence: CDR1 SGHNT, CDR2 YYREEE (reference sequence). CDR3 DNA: TGTGCCAGCAAGTTAGCTAGCTGGAGCACAGATGCGCAGTATTTT. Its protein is CASKLASWSTDAQYF.